One TCR beta chain is described in this entry. Its antigen is not identified. This sample was taken from a study of response to subunit inactivated influenza vaccine. Germline V gene lookup returns CDR1 LGHNA and CDR2 YSLEER. After removal of 0 bases from V and 5 bases from J, the junction contained 3 bases not matched to a gene. This CDR3 comprises 15 residues. Study-wide findings and caveats: Authors suggested that a seasonal influenza vaccination recruits few new T cells each time.

In TCRdb, the RT-PCR reads were re-called with MiXCR into one record per CDR3 protein. The sample consists of 750,000 to 850,000 distinct CDR3 sequences, less than 20% of them appearing once. The rearrangement uses TRBV4-3 and TRBJ2-1, with TRBD1 matching 8 bases. Material: PBMCs from blood, obtained 5 to 6 days after vaccination. This receptor was taken from a man in his forties or fifties who received an inactivated influenza vaccine. The CDR3 loop is CASSQEDRENNEQFF. The CDR3 nucleotides read TGCGCCAGCAGCCAAGAGGACAGGGAAAACAATGAGCAGTTCTTC.